This entry lists 31 T cell receptor beta chains sequenced from one sample in a study of T cell responses to AZD1222 COVID-19 vaccine. The data were produced by immunoSEQ multiplex PCR, yet TCRdb's version contains in-frame clones alone and is incomplete. The sample shows 180,000 or so clones, roughly 92% of them seen only once. Sequences were derived from peripheral blood, sampled 28 days after the second AZD1222 dose. The receptors come from an adult who received the AZD1222 COVID-19 vaccine.

The chain recombines TRBV30 with TRBJ1-5, with D tentatively TRBD1 (5 bases). The CDR3 has 14 amino acids. Germline CDR1 is GTSNPN and CDR2 is SVGIG (reference sequence). V was cut by 5 bases and J by 3 bases, with 14 bases left in between. The CDR3 nucleotides are TGTGCCTGGGGTTGGGGGACCCTCAATCAGCCCCAGCATTTT. Protein sequence: CAWGWGTLNQPQHF.

The rearrangement joins TRBV6-5 to TRBJ2-2, with no clear D. The CDR3 is 14 amino acids. V lost 6 bases, J lost 4 bases, and 12 bases lay in between. In germline, CDR1 is MNHEY, CDR2 SVGAGI. The CDR3 region has the DNA TGTGCCAGCAGGGAGACAATGTTCACCGGGGAGCTGTTTTTT. This encodes CASRETMFTGELFF.

In nucleotides, the CDR3 is TGTGCCACCAGCCGTCCCTTAGGGATGAACACTGAAGCTTTCTTT. It encodes CATSRPLGMNTEAFF. The V and J genes are TRBV6-2 or TRBV6-3 and TRBJ1-1; D is unresolved. Trimming removed 10 bases at V and 0 bases at J, with 18 bases between. Germline V CDR1 and CDR2: MNHEY, SVGEGT. The CDR3 runs to 15 residues.

The CDR3 bases are TGTGCCAGCAGCGTAGACCAGGGGCGCTGGAATGAGCAGTTCTTC. Translated: CASSVDQGRWNEQFF. V gene TRBV9 combines with J gene TRBJ2-1; D might be TRBD1 (6 bases). V was pared by 0 bases and J by 7 bases, with 14 bases between. In germline, CDR1 is SGDLS, CDR2 YYNGEE. This CDR3 comprises 15 residues.

The rearrangement joins TRBV14 to TRBJ2-2, with unresolved D. V shed 1 base and J shed 5 bases, with 2 bases lying between them. This CDR3 has 12 residues. CDR1 SGHDN and CDR2 FVKESK come from the germline V gene. The CDR3 here is CASSQVTGELFF. For the CDR3, the DNA is TGTGCCAGCAGCCAAGTAACCGGGGAGCTGTTTTTT.

The chain uses TRBV9 and TRBJ2-7; 7 positions agree with TRBD1. This CDR3 region has 12 residues. Germline trimming cut 4 bases from V and 7 bases from J; bases unmatched to any gene: 5. Germline V gives CDR1 SGDLS, CDR2 YYNGEE. CDR3 sequence (DNA): TGTGCCAGCAGCCCAACAGGGGATGAGCAGTACTTC. Amino acids: CASSPTGDEQYF.

V is TRBV5-1 and J is TRBJ2-2, with a tentative D call TRBD1 (6 bases). CDR1 and CDR2 from the germline V gene are SGHRS and YFSETQ. Trimming took off 4 bases at V and 1 base at J, with 8 bases between the two ends. The CDR3 spans 14 residues. The CDR3 coding sequence is TGCGCCAGCAGCCCGGGACAGAACACCGGGGAGCTGTTTTTT. This translates into CASSPGQNTGELFF.

The rearrangement joins TRBV27 to TRBJ1-1; D may be TRBD1 (6 bases). Germline V lookup: CDR1 MNHEY, CDR2 SMNVEV (reference sequence). The CDR3 loop spans 15 amino acids. V lost 6 bases and J 1 base, leaving 15 bases between the germline ends. CDR3 sequence (DNA): TGTGCCAGCAGGACCGACAGGACCCCGAACACTGAAGCTTTCTTT. Protein: CASRTDRTPNTEAFF.

The rearrangement uses TRBV18 and TRBJ2-5; D ambiguous. The germline V gene has CDR1 KGHSH and CDR2 LQKENI. Trimming cost V 4 bases and J 4 bases, with 10 bases left between them. The CDR3 has 13 amino acids. CDR3 in amino acids: CASSQNSRETQYF. Here the CDR3 DNA reads TGTGCCAGCTCACAAAATAGTCGAGAGACCCAGTACTTC.

The genes are TRBV18 and TRBJ1-2; D uncertain. There are 14 residues in the CDR3. V dropped 0 bases and J dropped 4 bases, with 9 bases sitting between them. Germline CDR1 and CDR2: KGHSH and LQKENI. This chain's CDR3 is CASSPPGVGYGYTF. The DNA of the CDR3 is TGTGCCAGCTCACCACCCGGGGTTGGCTATGGCTACACCTTC.

The gene calls are TRBV28 and TRBJ1-2; 9 bases are a match to TRBD1. Germline lookup yields CDR1 MDHEN and CDR2 SYDVKM. Unmatched junction bases numbered 4, after V lost 4 bases and J lost 4 bases. The CDR3 sequence is 14 residues long. DNA of the CDR3: TGTGCCAGCAGTTACCCGGGACAGGGCTATGGCTACACCTTC. Residues: CASSYPGQGYGYTF.

The chain recombines TRBV7-2 with TRBJ2-5, with 10 bases identical to TRBD2. The CDR3 consists of 15 residues. Looked up from germline, CDR1 is SGHTA and CDR2 is FQGNSA. The trim removed 3 bases at V and 5 bases at J, leaving 6 bases unmatched. The DNA for the CDR3 is TGTGCCAGCAGCTTGAGAGCGGGGGGGCCCGAGACCCAGTACTTC. It codes for CASSLRAGGPETQYF.

This rearrangement joins TRBV25-1 to TRBJ2-2; 9 bases are a match to TRBD1. With V trimmed by 8 bases and J by 5 bases, 6 bases remained unmatched. CDR3 length: 14 amino acids. Germline values: CDR1 MGHDK, CDR2 SYGVNS. The CDR3 nucleotides are TGTGCCAGCGGAAGGGACAGGGTAACCGGGGAGCTGTTTTTT. The encoded protein is CASGRDRVTGELFF.

The chain couples TRBV6-5 to TRBJ2-3; D may correspond to TRBD1 or TRBD2 (5 bases each). CDR1 MNHEY and CDR2 SVGAGI come from the germline V gene. The CDR3 length is 13 residues. V lost 5 bases and J lost 5, with 11 bases in between. The CDR3 DNA is TGTGCCAGCAGTCCCCTGAGGGGAGATACGCAGTATTTT. This encodes CASSPLRGDTQYF.

The rearrangement links TRBV12-3 or TRBV12-4 to TRBJ1-2, with D uncertain. CDR3 length equals 12 residues. The V and J ends lost 3 bases and 3 bases respectively, with 5 bases between them. The CDR3 loop reads CASSLTDYGYTF. In DNA, the CDR3 is TGTGCCAGCAGTTTGACCGACTATGGCTACACCTTC.

The chain couples TRBV5-1 to TRBJ1-1; D remains ambiguous. The CDR3 is 14 amino acids. Germline V gives CDR1 SGHRS, CDR2 YFSETQ. Trimming left V 4 bases short and J 5 bases short, with 15 bases between. CDR3 sequence reads: CASSPGFLGTEAFF. DNA of the CDR3: TGCGCCAGCAGCCCCGGATTCCTCGGGACTGAAGCTTTCTTT.

The J gene is TRBJ2-5, the V gene TRBV7-2; 12 nucleotides align to TRBD1. This CDR3 spans 16 amino acids. V lost 1 base, J lost 5 bases, and 5 bases stayed unmatched. Germline V CDR1 and CDR2: SGHTA, FQGNSA. The CDR3 DNA follows: TGTGCCAGCAGCTTAGAGGGGACAGGGGGCCAGGAGACCCAGTACTTC. Translated: CASSLEGTGGQETQYF.

The gene calls are TRBV6-2 or TRBV6-3 and TRBJ1-6, with D tentatively TRBD1 (5 bases). V dropped 2 bases and J dropped 8 bases, with 13 bases sitting between them. CDR1 is MNHEY, CDR2 SVGEGT, per germline. This CDR3 contains 15 residues. The DNA of the CDR3 is TGTGCCAGCAGTTACCGGGGCGGCTGGGATTCACCCCTCCACTTT. Amino acids: CASSYRGGWDSPLHF.

The chain joins TRBV6-5 to TRBJ1-1; 8 nucleotides match TRBD1. With 6 bases clipped from V and 7 bases from J, the junction kept 4 bases outside the gene matches. The CDR3 covers 12 residues. CDR1 MNHEY and CDR2 SVGAGI come from the germline V gene. CDR3: CASRNRGIEAFF. CDR3 coding DNA: TGTGCCAGCAGAAACAGGGGGATTGAAGCTTTCTTT.

J is TRBJ2-5 and V is TRBV5-5; no clear D gene. Trimming left V 0 bases short and J 7 bases short, with 10 bases between. CDR3 length: 13 amino acids. Germline V gene sequence: CDR1 SGHKS, CDR2 YYEKEE (reference sequence). The CDR3 loop reads CASSLESFGTQYF. Written as DNA, the CDR3 is TGTGCCAGCAGCTTGGAGTCCTTTGGGACCCAGTACTTC.

The chain employs TRBV10-2 and TRBJ2-2; D is undetermined. Germline loops: CDR1 WSHSY, CDR2 SAAADI. This CDR3 contains 13 residues. The V and J ends lost 4 bases and 7 bases respectively, with 10 bases between them. This CDR3 is CASSVELYGELFF. In DNA, the CDR3 is TGCGCCAGCAGTGTGGAGTTGTACGGGGAGCTGTTTTTT.

The rearrangement links TRBV18 to TRBJ2-5; D gene ambiguous. Deletions cut 4 bases from V and 2 bases from J, with 8 bases between. The CDR3 contains 13 residues. Per the germline V gene, CDR1 is KGHSH and CDR2 is LQKENI. The CDR3 nucleotides are TGTGCCAGCTCACTTCGCCAGCAAGAGACCCAGTACTTC. It translates to CASSLRQQETQYF.

The chain couples TRBV4-1 to TRBJ1-2; D unresolved. The CDR3 runs to 15 residues. Germline CDR1 MGHRA, CDR2 YSYEKL. V was clipped by 0 bases and J by 3 bases, with 11 bases between them. CDR3 sequence: CASSQDPAPHYGYTF. CDR3 in DNA: TGCGCCAGCAGCCAAGACCCGGCTCCCCACTATGGCTACACCTTC.

This clone has just one count. The chain employs TRBV4-1 and TRBJ1-5, with D maybe TRBD1 (5 bases). CDR1 and CDR2 (germline): MGHRA, YSYEKL. The CDR3 totals 15 residues. V was clipped by 2 bases and J by 0 bases, with 8 bases between them. The CDR3 is CASSQYTGSNQPQHF. The CDR3 nucleotides are TGCGCCAGCAGCCAATACACAGGTAGCAATCAGCCCCAGCATTTT.

The V gene is TRBV11-2, the J gene TRBJ2-3; 7 nucleotides agree with TRBD2. The ends lost 6 bases at V and 2 bases at J; junction bases unmatched: 2. CDR1 is SGHAT and CDR2 is FQNNGV in the germline V gene. The CDR3 loop spans 13 amino acids. CDR3 sequence: CASRLAATDTQYF. As DNA, the CDR3 is TGTGCCAGCAGGCTAGCGGCCACAGATACGCAGTATTTT.

V is TRBV7-2 and J is TRBJ1-2; the D gene is possibly TRBD1 (5 bases). V lost 0 bases to trimming and J lost 8 bases, with 7 bases between them. Per germline, CDR1 SGHTA and CDR2 FQGNSA. This CDR3 spans 12 amino acids. The CDR3 protein is CASSLAGGGYTF. The CDR3 DNA is TGTGCCAGCAGCTTAGCCGGGGGGGGCTACACCTTC. Full variable domain (rest looked up from reference TRBV7-2 and TRBJ1-2): GAGVSQSPSNKVTEKGKDVELRCDPISGHTALYWYRQSLGQGLEFLIYFQGNSAPDKSGLPSDRFSAERTGGSVSTLTIQRTQQEDSAVYLCASSLAGGGYTFGSGTRLTVV.

This clone was seen just once. The J gene is TRBJ1-3, the V gene TRBV7-2; D uncertain. V was shortened by 1 base and J by 0 bases, with 7 bases between the two germline ends. CDR1 is SGHTA and CDR2 is FQGNSA in the germline V gene. The CDR3 consists of 15 residues. CDR3 sequence (DNA): TGTGCCAGCAGCTTAGGAGGGTCCTCTGGAAACACCATATATTTT. It encodes CASSLGGSSGNTIYF.

The J gene is TRBJ1-2, the V gene TRBV11-2; D not certain. V shed 5 bases and J shed 8 bases, with 18 bases lying between them. CDR1 and CDR2 (germline): SGHAT, FQNNGV. CDR3 size: 14 residues. CDR3 DNA sequence: TGTGCCAGCAGCCCTACGAGGGTCCTCTTGGGCTACACCTTC. It specifies CASSPTRVLLGYTF.

The chain recombines TRBV5-6 with TRBJ2-7; 11 nucleotides align to TRBD1. The CDR3 extends over 15 amino acids. The J segment lost 2 bases and the V segment lost 7 bases, leaving 8 bases of the junction unmatched. Germline loops: CDR1 SGHDT, CDR2 YYEEEE. CDR3 DNA sequence: TGTGCCAGCGTATCTTCGGGACAGGGGGCCTACGAGCAGTACTTC. It encodes CASVSSGQGAYEQYF. The complete variable domain, with remaining parts taken from reference TRBV5-6 and TRBJ2-7, reads DAGVTQSPTHLIKTRGQQVTLRCSPKSGHDTVSWYQQALGQGPQFIFQYYEEEERQRGNFPDRFSGHQFPNYSSELNVNALLLGDSALYLCASVSSGQGAYEQYFGPGTRLTVT.

This chain links TRBV5-1 with TRBJ2-2, with 8 bases lining up with TRBD2. In germline, CDR1 is SGHRS, CDR2 YFSETQ. V shed 3 bases and J 6 bases; nucleotides not matched to a gene: 7. The CDR3 has 15 amino acids. This CDR3 is CASSYGLAGAGELFF. The CDR3 coding sequence is TGCGCCAGCAGCTACGGACTAGCCGGCGCCGGGGAGCTGTTTTTT.

With regard to this clone: The junction departs from the called germline gene at one end, perhaps through a read error. The J gene is TRBJ2-3, the V gene TRBV28, with 10 bases aligning to TRBD2. This CDR3 spans 16 amino acids. Germline assignment: CDR1 MDHEN and CDR2 SYDVKM. This CDR3 is CASSLLAGDDTYTQYF. The CDR3 region has the DNA TGTGCCAGCAGTTTACTAGCGGGGGACGACACATATACGCAGTATTTT.